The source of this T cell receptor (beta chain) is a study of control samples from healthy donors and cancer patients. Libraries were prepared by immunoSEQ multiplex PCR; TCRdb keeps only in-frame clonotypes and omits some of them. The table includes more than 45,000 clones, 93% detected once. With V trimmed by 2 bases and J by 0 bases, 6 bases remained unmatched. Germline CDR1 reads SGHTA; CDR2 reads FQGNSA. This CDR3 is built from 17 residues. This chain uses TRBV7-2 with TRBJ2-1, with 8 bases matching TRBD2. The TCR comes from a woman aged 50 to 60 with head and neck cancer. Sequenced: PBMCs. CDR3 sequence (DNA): TGTGCCAGCAGCTTAACTAGCGGAGCGGGCTCCTACAATGAGCAGTTCTTC. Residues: CASSLTSGAGSYNEQFF.